This T cell receptor (beta chain) comes out of a study of patients and donors after allogeneic stem cell transplantation. TCRdb fed the RT-PCR reads into MiXCR, producing one record per CDR3 protein. Among 920,000 or so distinct CDR3 sequences listed, 15% to 20% were seen once. This clonotype was seen at least ten times. Germline V gene sequence: CDR1 MGHDK, CDR2 SYGVNS. The CDR3 contains 14 residues. The ends were cut back, 6 bases at V and 3 bases at J, with 13 bases in the middle. Sequencing was carried out using blood, either unsorted or a sorted T cell fraction (not recorded which). The origin of this receptor is a human donor who was either an allogeneic HSCT recipient or a stem cell or donor lymphocyte infusion donor (not recorded which). It is not recorded whose cells these are; they may come from a transplant donor. V usage is TRBV25-1 and J usage is TRBJ2-3; D is uncertain. CDR3 sequence: CASSPSVGTDTQYF. DNA for the CDR3: TGTGCCAGCAGCCCATCCGTGGGTACAGATACGCAGTATTTT. Variable domain in full (rest from reference TRBV25-1 and TRBJ2-3): EADIYQTPRYLVIGTGKKITLECSQTMGHDKMYWYQQDPGMELHLIHYSYGVNSTEKGDLSSESTVSRIRTEHFPLTLESARPSHTSQYLCASSPSVGTDTQYFGPGTRLTVL.